The T cell receptor beta chain under discussion was sequenced for a study of blood T cell repertoires in COVID-19. Here immunoSEQ multiplex PCR was the method, and the copy in TCRdb shows in-frame clones only, minus some. The profile shows about 240,000 clones, roughly 80% of them singletons. Germline loops: CDR1 KGHSH, CDR2 LQKENI. The J segment lost 3 bases and the V segment lost 3 bases, leaving 7 bases of the junction unmatched. The CDR3 loop spans 16 amino acids. The chain joins TRBV18 to TRBJ1-5; 8 bases align to TRBD1. This receptor was identified in a woman aged 18-29 years with acute or convalescent COVID-19. Sequenced sample: peripheral blood. The CDR3, as DNA: TGTGCCAGCTCACCCCGACAGGGGCTCGACAATCAGCCCCAGCATTTT. It codes for CASSPRQGLDNQPQHF.